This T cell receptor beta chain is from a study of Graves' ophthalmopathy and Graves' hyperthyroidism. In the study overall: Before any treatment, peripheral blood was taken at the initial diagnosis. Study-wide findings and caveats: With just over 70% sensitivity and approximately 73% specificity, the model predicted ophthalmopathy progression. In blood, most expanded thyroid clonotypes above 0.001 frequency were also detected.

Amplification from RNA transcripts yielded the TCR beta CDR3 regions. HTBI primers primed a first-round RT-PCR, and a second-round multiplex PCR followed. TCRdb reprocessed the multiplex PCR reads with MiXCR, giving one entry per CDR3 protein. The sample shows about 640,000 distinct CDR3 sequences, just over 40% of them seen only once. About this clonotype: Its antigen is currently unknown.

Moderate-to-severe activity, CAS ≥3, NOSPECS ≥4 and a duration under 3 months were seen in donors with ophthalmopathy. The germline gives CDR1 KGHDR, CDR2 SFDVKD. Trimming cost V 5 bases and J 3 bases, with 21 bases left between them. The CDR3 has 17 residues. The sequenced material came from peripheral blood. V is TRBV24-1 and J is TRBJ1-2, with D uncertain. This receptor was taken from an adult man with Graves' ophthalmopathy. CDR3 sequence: CATSARRVGLSDYGYTF. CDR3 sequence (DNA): TGTGCCACCAGTGCTAGACGGGTCGGTCTTTCGGACTATGGCTACACCTTC.